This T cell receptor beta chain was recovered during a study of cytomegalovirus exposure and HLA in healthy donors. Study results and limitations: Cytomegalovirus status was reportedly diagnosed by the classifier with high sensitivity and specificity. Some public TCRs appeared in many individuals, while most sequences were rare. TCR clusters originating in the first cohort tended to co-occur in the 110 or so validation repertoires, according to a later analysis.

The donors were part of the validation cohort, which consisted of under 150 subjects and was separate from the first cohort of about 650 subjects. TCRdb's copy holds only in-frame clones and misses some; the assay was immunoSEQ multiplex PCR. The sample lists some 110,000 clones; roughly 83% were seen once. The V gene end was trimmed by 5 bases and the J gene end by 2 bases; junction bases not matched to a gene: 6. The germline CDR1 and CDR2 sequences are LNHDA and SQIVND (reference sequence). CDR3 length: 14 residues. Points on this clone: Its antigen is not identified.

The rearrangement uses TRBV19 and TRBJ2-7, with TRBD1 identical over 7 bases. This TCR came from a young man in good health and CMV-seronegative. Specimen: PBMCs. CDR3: CASSPRDSTYEQYF. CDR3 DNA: TGTGCCAGTAGTCCGAGGGACAGCACCTACGAGCAGTACTTC.